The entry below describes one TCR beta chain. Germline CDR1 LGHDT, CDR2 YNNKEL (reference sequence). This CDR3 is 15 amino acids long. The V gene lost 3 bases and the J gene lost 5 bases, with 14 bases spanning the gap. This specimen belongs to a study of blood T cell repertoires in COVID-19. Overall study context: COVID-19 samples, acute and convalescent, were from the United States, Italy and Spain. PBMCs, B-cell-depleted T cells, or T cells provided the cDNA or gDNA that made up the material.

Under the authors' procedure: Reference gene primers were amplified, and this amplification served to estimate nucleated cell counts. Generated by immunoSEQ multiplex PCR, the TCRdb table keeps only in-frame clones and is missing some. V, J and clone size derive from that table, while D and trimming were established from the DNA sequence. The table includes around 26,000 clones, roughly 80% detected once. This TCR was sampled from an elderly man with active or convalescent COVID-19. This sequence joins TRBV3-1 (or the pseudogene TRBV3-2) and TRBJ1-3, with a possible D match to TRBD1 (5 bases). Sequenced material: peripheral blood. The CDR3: CASSHRGRERNTIYF. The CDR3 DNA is TGTGCCAGCAGCCACCGGGGGAGGGAACGAAACACCATATATTTT.